The 23 T cell receptor beta chains below all came from one sample that was sequenced in a study of cytotoxic CD8 clonotypes in ibrutinib-treated CLL (dated by TCRdb to the early 2020s). The receptor library was made with the immunoSEQ multiplex PCR assay. TCRdb stores this immuneACCESS table with in-frame sequences only. Part of the clones is absent; in the studies checked, under half of the shortfall reflects unresolved V genes, and no reason is known for the rest. The sample table records approximately 340,000 clones; 67% of these occur just once. Of the sample, around 6.6% falls within the top ten clones. The specimen comprised PBMCs, sampled after 36 months of ibrutinib treatment. Source of these receptors: a human donor with chronic lymphocytic leukemia.

The chain combines TRBV4-1 with TRBJ2-7; possible D gene TRBD2, 6 bases. Per germline, CDR1 MGHRA and CDR2 YSYEKL. V lost 0 bases, J lost 7 bases, and 19 bases lay in between. CDR3 length equals 16 residues. Here the CDR3 DNA reads TGCGCCAGCAGCCAAGATCTGAGGACTCTCCGGGGGGAGCAGTACTTC. Protein sequence: CASSQDLRTLRGEQYF.

The chain joins TRBV5-6 to TRBJ2-7, with 7 bases matching TRBD1. This CDR3 region has 14 residues. V lost 4 bases, J lost 2 bases, and 6 bases stayed unmatched. The germline gives CDR1 SGHDT, CDR2 YYEEEE. The CDR3 protein is CASSRTGFAYEQYF. The DNA of the CDR3 is TGTGCCAGCAGCCGGACAGGATTTGCCTACGAGCAGTACTTC. Full variable domain (remainder filled in from reference TRBV5-6 and TRBJ2-7): DAGVTQSPTHLIKTRGQQVTLRCSPKSGHDTVSWYQQALGQGPQFIFQYYEEEERQRGNFPDRFSGHQFPNYSSELNVNALLLGDSALYLCASSRTGFAYEQYFGPGTRLTVT.

This clone came up a few times. The gene calls are TRBV7-6 and TRBJ2-3, with D possibly being TRBD2 (5 bases). The germline V gene encodes CDR1 SGHVS and CDR2 FNYEAQ. V dropped 4 bases and J dropped 4 bases, with 12 bases sitting between them. The CDR3 runs to 14 residues. The CDR3 loop reads CASSSRRRADTQYF. The CDR3 DNA reads TGTGCCAGCAGCTCCCGGCGGCGGGCAGATACGCAGTATTTT.

V and J are TRBV7-2 and TRBJ2-7, with 11 nucleotides matching TRBD2. The CDR3 consists of 16 residues. With V trimmed by 3 bases and J by 6 bases, 10 bases remained unmatched. CDR1 is SGHTA and CDR2 is FQGNSA in the germline V gene. The CDR3 region is CASSLIPLAGAGEQYF. The CDR3 DNA is TGTGCCAGCAGCTTGATACCACTAGCGGGAGCGGGCGAGCAGTACTTC.

This clone has a handful of counts. This sequence joins TRBV6-1 and TRBJ2-7, with D hard to call. Germline V gene sequence: CDR1 MNHNS, CDR2 SASEGT. Trimming removed 1 base at V and 0 bases at J, with 13 bases between. The CDR3 runs to 16 residues. CDR3 sequence (DNA): TGTGCCAGCAGTGAAGGGTATGGCATTGTCTCCTACGAGCAGTACTTC. The encoded protein is CASSEGYGIVSYEQYF.

This clone came up a few times. The rearrangement uses TRBV4-1 and TRBJ2-3; no reliable D call. V was clipped by 1 base and J by 1 base, with 18 bases between them. The CDR3 sequence is 18 residues long. Per the germline V gene, CDR1 is MGHRA and CDR2 is YSYEKL. In nucleotides, the CDR3 is TGCGCCAGCAGCCAAGGCCATGACATCCATCGGCGCACAGATACGCAGTATTTT. Its protein is CASSQGHDIHRRTDTQYF.

The V and J genes are TRBV25-1 and TRBJ2-7; a weak D match, TRBD1 (6 bases). Germline values: CDR1 MGHDK, CDR2 SYGVNS. The CDR3 loop spans 12 amino acids. Between the trimmed V and J ends, which lost 4 bases and 6 bases, there was a span of 10 bases. The CDR3 DNA reads TGTGCCAGCAGTGTTGCAGGGGTCGAGCAGTACTTC. Amino acids: CASSVAGVEQYF.

The chain carries TRBV2 and TRBJ1-2, with no clear D. V lost 8 bases to trimming and J lost 0 bases, with 7 bases between them. The length of the CDR3 is 12 residues. Germline-derived CDR1 and CDR2 are SNHLY and FYNNEI. For the CDR3, the DNA is TGTGCCAGCTCCGGGGCTAACTATGGCTACACCTTC. Translating gives CASSGANYGYTF.

The chain joins TRBV14 to TRBJ2-1; D is perhaps TRBD2 (5 bases). The V end lost 0 bases, the J end lost 4 bases, and 19 bases lay between the germline ends. The CDR3 has 18 amino acids. Looked up from germline, CDR1 is SGHDN and CDR2 is FVKESK. DNA for the CDR3: TGTGCCAGCAGCCAAGAAGCTAGAGAGAGGGTCTCGTACAATGAGCAGTTCTTC. It codes for CASSQEARERVSYNEQFF. The full variable domain, completed using reference TRBV14 and TRBJ2-1, is EAGVTQFPSHSVIEKGQTVTLRCDPISGHDNLYWYRRVMGKEIKFLLHFVKESKQDESGMPNNRFLAERTGGTYSTLKVQPAELEDSGVYFCASSQEARERVSYNEQFFGPGTRLTVL.

CDR3: CASSLELAGGLRSYEQYF. CDR3 coding DNA: TGTGCCAGCAGCTTGGAGCTAGCGGGAGGTCTTAGGTCCTACGAGCAGTACTTC. The chain has TRBV5-6 and TRBJ2-7, with 11 positions matching TRBD2. J gave up 1 base and V 0 bases, and 9 bases lay outside the gene matches. The CDR3 runs to 18 residues. CDR1 is SGHDT, CDR2 YYEEEE, per germline.

The chain employs TRBV19 and TRBJ2-7, with 8 positions matching TRBD1. The V gene end was trimmed by 5 bases and the J gene end by 2 bases; junction bases not matched to a gene: 5. CDR3 length: 14 residues. The germline V gene encodes CDR1 LNHDA and CDR2 SQIVND (reference sequence). For the CDR3, the DNA is TGTGCCAGTAGTGGAGGGGACAGGACCTACGAGCAGTACTTC. As protein: CASSGGDRTYEQYF.

The chain uses TRBV4-1 and TRBJ2-4; D may correspond to TRBD1 or TRBD2 (6 bases each). CDR1 is MGHRA and CDR2 is YSYEKL in the germline V gene. CDR3 size: 15 residues. V was shortened by 0 bases and J by 5 bases, with 11 bases between the two germline ends. This chain's CDR3 is CASSQERGVENIQYF. CDR3 sequence (DNA): TGCGCCAGCAGCCAAGAAAGGGGGGTAGAAAACATTCAGTACTTC.

J is TRBJ1-5 and V is TRBV7-9, with 7 bases lining up with TRBD1. V gave up 5 bases and J gave up 6 bases; unmatched junction bases: 4. Germline CDR1 SEHNR, CDR2 FQNEAQ (reference sequence). The CDR3 sequence is 13 residues long. The CDR3 DNA sequence: TGTGCCAGCAGCCTGACAGGGAGTCAGCCCCAGCATTTT. This translates into CASSLTGSQPQHF.

The chain is built from TRBV7-6 and TRBJ2-7, with 7 positions matching TRBD1. The CDR3 is 14 amino acids. J lost 6 bases, V lost 1 base, and 6 bases had no gene match. Germline values: CDR1 SGHVS, CDR2 FNYEAQ. The CDR3 region has the DNA TGTGCCAGCAGCTTAGGATCAGGGGGTGCCGAGCAGTACTTC. Amino acids: CASSLGSGGAEQYF.

The J gene is TRBJ1-5, the V gene TRBV6-5; D may be TRBD1 (5 bases). The CDR3 consists of 14 residues. Germline values: CDR1 MNHEY, CDR2 SVGAGI. Trimming stripped 10 bases from V and 4 bases from J, with 17 bases between. Here the CDR3 reads CATALQRGNQPQHF. The CDR3 nucleotides read TGTGCCACCGCTCTTCAGCGGGGGAATCAGCCCCAGCATTTT.

The rearrangement joins TRBV5-1 to TRBJ1-5; D remains ambiguous. This CDR3 is built from 15 residues. Germline CDR1 and CDR2: SGHRS and YFSETQ. Trimming removed 4 bases from V and 3 bases from J, with 14 bases in between. The CDR3 nucleotides are TGCGCCAGCAGCCCCCATTGGGGTATCAATCAGCCCCAGCATTTT. The encoded protein is CASSPHWGINQPQHF.

This clone was found once. The chain has TRBV23-1 and TRBJ2-7, with no clear D. TRBV23-1 counts as an open reading frame of uncertain function. V lost 4 bases to trimming and J lost 2 bases, with 12 bases between them. This CDR3 is built from 14 residues. The CDR3 protein is CASSPTRPTYEQYF. Written as DNA, the CDR3 is TGCGCCAGCAGTCCAACACGACCAACCTACGAGCAGTACTTC.

This chain uses TRBV25-1 with TRBJ1-2, with a possible D match to TRBD1 (6 bases). Trimming removed 1 base at V and 8 bases at J, with 11 bases between. Germline V gene sequence: CDR1 MGHDK, CDR2 SYGVNS. CDR3 length equals 13 residues. In nucleotides, the CDR3 is TGTGCCAGCAGTGAATTTTTGGGGGGCGGCTACACCTTC. As protein: CASSEFLGGGYTF.

Turning to this clone: Other DNA sequences in this sample translate to the same CDR3. J is TRBJ2-7 and V is TRBV5-1; 7 bases align to TRBD1. V shed 4 bases and J 6 bases; nucleotides not matched to a gene: 7. Looked up from germline, CDR1 is SGHRS and CDR2 is YFSETQ. The CDR3 has 13 amino acids. DNA of the CDR3: TGCGCCAGCAGCAGCGGACAGGCGGGCGAGCAGTACTTC. Its protein product is CASSSGQAGEQYF.

The rearrangement joins TRBV18 to TRBJ2-1; weak D call: TRBD2 (5 bases). The germline V gene encodes CDR1 KGHSH and CDR2 LQKENI. Trimming took 3 bases from V and 10 from J, leaving 13 bases between them. There are 13 residues in the CDR3. CDR3 DNA sequence: TGTGCCAGCTCACCGCGAGGGTACGGCGAGCAGTTCTTC. It translates to CASSPRGYGEQFF.

The chain couples TRBV18 to TRBJ2-7; D is uncertain. Germline lookup yields CDR1 KGHSH and CDR2 LQKENI. The CDR3 spans 13 residues. V dropped 2 bases and J dropped 6 bases, with 11 bases sitting between them. This CDR3 is CASSPGFGSEQYF. CDR3 nucleotides: TGTGCCAGCTCACCAGGGTTCGGGTCCGAGCAGTACTTC. Using reference TRBV18 and TRBJ2-7 for the parts outside the CDR3, the full variable domain is NAGVMQNPRHLVRRRGQEARLRCSPMKGHSHVYWYRQLPEEGLKFMVYLQKENIIDESGMPKERFSAEFPKEGPSILRIQQVVRGDSAAYFCASSPGFGSEQYFGPGTRLTVT.

The chain has TRBV10-3 and TRBJ2-2; 8 bases are a match to TRBD2. Looked up from germline, CDR1 is ENHRY and CDR2 is SYGVKD. The CDR3 is made up of 14 amino acids. V shed 5 bases, J shed 4 bases, and the junction held 3 bases outside the gene matches. The CDR3 nucleotides are TGTGCCATCAGTATCGGGGGGGGCACCGGGGAGCTGTTTTTT. Amino acid sequence: CAISIGGGTGELFF.

The V and J genes are TRBV27 and TRBJ2-1; 12 bases are a match to TRBD2. The V segment lost 6 bases and the J segment 5 bases; nucleotides outside the gene matches: 2. Germline V gene data show CDR1 as MNHEY and CDR2 as SMNVEV (reference sequence). The CDR3 sequence is 14 residues long. The chain's CDR3 is CASSRLAGDNEQFF. The CDR3 nucleotides are TGTGCCAGCAGCAGACTAGCGGGAGACAATGAGCAGTTCTTC.